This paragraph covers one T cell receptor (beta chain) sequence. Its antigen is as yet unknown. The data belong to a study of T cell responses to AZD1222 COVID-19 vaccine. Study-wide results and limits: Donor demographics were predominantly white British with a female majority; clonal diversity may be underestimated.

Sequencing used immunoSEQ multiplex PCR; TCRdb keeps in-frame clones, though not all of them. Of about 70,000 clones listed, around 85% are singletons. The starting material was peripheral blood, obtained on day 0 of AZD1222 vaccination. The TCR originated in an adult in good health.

CDR3 protein: CASSLTSTGANVLTF. The CDR3 DNA reads TGTGCCAGTAGTCTTACTTCCACGGGGGCCAACGTCCTGACTTTC. The chain recombines TRBV19 with TRBJ2-6; D not certain. This CDR3 comprises 15 residues. V lost 5 bases to trimming and J lost 4 bases, with 12 bases between them. Germline V CDR1 and CDR2: LNHDA, SQIVND (reference sequence).